This entry is about one TCR beta chain. The antigen this receptor binds is unknown. No base qualities exist here, and no much larger clone lies one base off it. The data belong to a study of cytomegalovirus exposure and HLA in healthy donors listed by TCRdb under 2017. About the investigation overall: An earlier analysis of approximately 550 of the donors reported 276 Gb of sequence data and around 110 million unique TCR beta sequences from 190 million or so T cells. Roughly 300 gigabases of sequencing data and tens of millions of unique TCR sequences were included in an early release covering roughly 700 HLA-typed donors. Of the 300 to 500 genotyped donors, roughly 80% were placed in the genetic ancestry cluster associated with self-reported Caucasian donors. The aim of the study was to test whether cataloging public T cell receptors could identify signatures of past pathogen exposure. The study used immunosequencing to profile the T cell repertoires of under 700 subjects and linked those repertoires to cytomegalovirus serostatus. In addition to the first cohort of approximately 650 subjects, a separate validation cohort of about 120 different subjects was used. To predict cytomegalovirus infection status, the study combined high-throughput TCR immunosequencing, statistical association of individual TCRs with disease status, and machine learning. A later analysis re-analyzed previously published TCR beta repertoires from 660 or so donors and added high-resolution HLA genotyping to study TCR occurrence patterns. Rather than drawing on any new phenotypic data, the later analysis identified candidate immune exposures from TCR beta sequences and the way those sequences occurred across donors. An earlier analysis of approximately 580 of the donors used high-throughput TCR beta sequencing to judge whether each TCR beta V gene segment behaved as functional or pseudogenic. Alongside the repertoire data, information on donor age, sex, ethnicity and CMV serostatus was compiled. In a later genetic analysis, genome-wide SNP genotypes for about 60% of the 666 donors were used, and that subset was treated as a discovery cohort. All discovery cohort repertoires had been generated using a single sequencing platform. Class I and class II HLA loci were covered by the typing at four-digit resolution. The number of typed donors differed by locus: about 620-630 for A, B, C, DRB1 and DQB1; approximately 520 for DQA1; over 600 for DPA1; and 400 to 480 for DPB1. Four to six DR-DQ haplotypes were handled as single units for association and clustering, since linkage in the cohort was strong. Across 398 genotyped donors of the cohort, an average of about 240,000 unique TCR beta nucleotide sequences per donor were sequenced, and around 19% of those sequences were non-productive.

In total, more than 500 healthy bone marrow donors made up the cohort. All cohort members were sampled while nominally healthy, although unrecorded immune exposures were likely present. The donor was CMV seronegative and was included in the group of over 300 seronegative cohort members. A peripheral blood sample was collected from each donor, and TCR beta sequencing was performed on peripheral blood mononuclear cells. Genomic DNA extraction from the blood cell samples was performed with the Qiagen DNeasy Blood Extraction Kit. Library prep was done by the immunoSEQ multiplex PCR assay. For the multiplex PCR, a mixture combining 60 forward primers for TCR Vbeta segments and 13 reverse primers for TCR Jbeta segments was used. The CDR3 region of rearranged TCR beta genes was amplified from genomic DNA by a multiplex PCR assay. The amplified TCR beta libraries were sequenced on the Illumina HiSeq System as 87-base-pair reads. As for how the authors treated the data: In a later analysis, around 80 million unique TCR beta chains were counted across the 500 to 850 repertoires, and about 9.9 million of these chains were shared by at least two donors. Raw reads were error-corrected and collapsed into unique sequences by a nearest-neighbor algorithm in which closely related sequences were merged to remove PCR and sequencing errors. Alignment of CDR3 sequences to IMGT reference sequences was used to assign V, D and J gene segments. For a sequence to be retained, a match of at least six nucleotides to both a V gene segment and a J gene segment was required. A rearrangement counted as productive if the CDR3 had no stop codons and remained in frame with V and J, and every other rearrangement counted as non-productive. Following IMGT convention, CDR3 was defined as the stretch from the second conserved V-encoded cysteine up to the conserved J-encoded phenylalanine. The earlier analysis of about 590 of the donors excluded sequences that lacked an unambiguous match to a single V gene segment. In an earlier analysis of approximately 560 of the donors, a V segment was called functional when productive rearrangements were above 56.7%, and segregating when the standard deviation between donors exceeded 5%. To diagnose cytomegalovirus status from the catalog of TCR beta chain sequences, a statistical classification framework was built. V and J gene assignment, in a later analysis, came from comparing TCR nucleotide sequences with IMGT/GENE-DB human TR gene sequences. The TCRdist pipeline was used in a later analysis to assign CDR3 sequences and most-parsimonious VDJ recombination scenarios. In a later analysis, each TCR beta chain was defined by its CDR3 amino acid sequence together with its V-gene family, and reads without a unique V-gene family were excluded. In a later analysis, around 650 highly shared, low-generation-probability nucleotide sequences were removed to address suspected cross-contamination and a sequencing artifact. For each public chain, a later analysis derived a clonal expansion index from normalized ranks of inferred template counts within each repertoire. Generation probabilities in a later analysis came from a VDJ recombination model fitted to out-of-frame rearrangements, and those results were checked against IGoR. In a later analysis, TCR-TCR, TCR-HLA and TCR-CMV co-occurrence was scored with hypergeometric tests, and a repertoire-size bias correction was applied to TCR pairs. In a later analysis, false discovery rates were estimated by permuting HLA or CMV assignments 20 times. A later analysis grouped co-occurring TCRs with DBSCAN, adding TCRdist sequence similarity when clustering within HLA-allele-positive subsets. Repertoires with fewer than 30,000 or more than 120,000 public chains, plus five repertoires with anomalous nucleotide sharing, were excluded from co-occurrence clustering. TCRdb took this table from immuneACCESS and kept in-frame rearrangements with V and J called. Such tables lack part of the clones; where checked against another copy, unresolved V genes explain under half of the gap, and the rest is unexplained. V, J and clone size are those of that table, while D and trimming were read from the DNA. Within this sample are 130,000 to 150,000 clones, with over 60% of them counted one time only. In total, the top ten clones hold less than 2.5% of the sample.

Study-level results and caveats: In vitro tests confirmed that a few of the cytomegalovirus-associated TCR beta chains recognize cytomegalovirus antigens. In a later genetic analysis, a missense DCLRE1C variant was associated with V-gene and J-gene trimming of TCR beta chains, and the association was replicated in an independent cohort. Linkage disequilibrium might explain the correlated functional status among segregating V segments, but an unknown experimental factor could not be excluded. Because HLA typing was missing for some donors at each locus, association tests included only the typed subset. Sequencing depth was assumed to be roughly uniform across donors in the presence/absence analyses, though that assumption may not hold. A later analysis found that HLA-associated TCR beta chains were more clonally expanded and had lower generation probabilities than equally common non-associated chains. According to the authors, the approach could potentially be generalized to other disease states and immunological phenotypes. For the cohort, immune exposure information was limited to CMV serostatus. According to a later analysis, parvovirus B19, influenza, CMV and Epstein-Barr virus appeared linked to several top co-occurrence clusters. Compared with the roughly 600-donor mean, donors in an Asian-associated ancestry cluster had fewer N-insertions in productive TCRs, according to a later genetic analysis. The 87-base-pair reads could not distinguish some IMGT-functional V segments, including TRBV6-2 and TRBV6-3, so those segments were excluded. While some public TCRs were present in many individuals, most TCR sequences turned up only very rarely across donors. In the study, around 150 TCR beta chains were listed as associated with cytomegalovirus. A further reported finding was that TCR beta sequences accurately predicted the HLA-A and HLA-B alleles for most subjects in the first cohort. When HLA alleles, especially DR and DQ, strongly co-occurred, TCR associations were difficult to assign to individual alleles. An earlier analysis of roughly 570 of the donors showed that most TCR beta V segments appeared in productive rearrangements either about 87% or about 30% of the time, which broadly matched IMGT annotations. Cytomegalovirus status was reported to be diagnosed by the classifier with high specificity and sensitivity in both the original and validation cohorts. In a later analysis, the rate of TCR association differed among HLA loci, with DRB1 alleles having the most associated TCRs and HLA-C alleles having the fewest. At a false discovery rate of 0.05, a later analysis linked approximately 18,000 TCR beta sequences to specific HLA alleles. A later analysis found that most CMV-associated TCR beta chains appeared HLA-restricted, with HLA associations seemingly driven largely by CMV exposure. The sequencing pipeline was judged likely to have produced a cluster of highly shared sequence variants as a technical artifact. This cohort had only TCR beta chains sequenced, and the lack of alpha or paired-chain data limited which features could be detected. The earlier analysis of some 540 of the donors excluded approximately 15 rarely observed V segments, including chromosome 9 orphons, because counts were too low.

From the cysteine up to the phenylalanine, the CDR3 has a length of 12 residues. Of all the DNA, just the CDR3 is kept, 36 bases in frame from base 1. Cut back by 3 bases and 7 bases, the V and J ends lie 9 bases apart. The germline V gene (reference sequence) gives CDR1 as LNHNV and CDR2 as YYDKDF. The sample consisted of PBMCs. This receptor was obtained from a middle-aged man in good health and CMV-seronegative. The V gene is TRBV15 and the J gene is TRBJ2-5; possibly the D gene is TRBD2, per 6 matching bases. Here is the DNA: TGTGCCACCAGCAGTGTCGGGAGGACCCAGTACTTC. Translated, this is CATSSVGRTQYF.